The rows below give T cell receptor beta chains drawn from one sample of a study of CD4 T cells in relation to SARS-CoV-2 and coronaviruses. TCRdb's copy holds only in-frame clones and misses some; the assay was immunoSEQ multiplex PCR. The top ten clones hold around 1.7% of a sample with some 65,000 clones, about nine tenths of them seen once. The sequencing input was memory CD4+ T cells from PBMCs. The receptors stem from a human donor in good health. Each CDR3 is given with its conserved first and last residue. A D gene is named only where the DNA matches it firmly. Only some rows state a clone size, as once, few, many or a class for expanded clones.

J: TRBJ2-7; size: -; D: TRBD1; V: TRBV11-3; CDR3: CASSLSGQSYEQYF; DNA: TGTGCCAGCAGCTTATCGGGACAGTCCTACGAGCAGTACTTC
J: TRBJ1-2; size: once; D: -; V: TRBV12-3/TRBV12-4; CDR3: CASSSDGYGYTF; DNA: TGTGCCAGCAGTTCGGACGGCTATGGCTACACCTTC
J: TRBJ2-2; size: -; D: -; V: TRBV7-8; CDR3: CASSPLEELFF; DNA: TGTGCCAGCAGCCCTCTGGAGGAGCTGTTTTTT
J: TRBJ2-7; size: -; D: -; V: TRBV5-4; CDR3: CASSRKGGSEGGEQYF; DNA: TGTGCCAGCAGCAGGAAAGGTGGGAGCGAAGGGGGCGAGCAGTACTTC
J: TRBJ2-5; size: -; D: -; V: TRBV7-9; CDR3: CASGHSGNQETQYF; DNA: TGTGCCAGCGGCCACTCAGGGAACCAAGAGACCCAGTACTTC
J: TRBJ2-5; size: -; D: -; V: TRBV7-2; CDR3: CASSFLAETQYF; DNA: TGTGCCAGCAGCTTCCTCGCGGAGACCCAGTACTTC
J: TRBJ1-2; size: once; D: -; V: TRBV24-1; CDR3: CATRTGSGGYTF; DNA: TGTGCCACCAGGACGGGTTCAGGAGGCTACACCTTC
J: TRBJ2-3; size: -; D: -; V: TRBV3-1/TRBV3-2; CDR3: CASSQVKVALPVDTQYF; DNA: TGTGCCAGCAGCCAAGTAAAAGTGGCATTGCCGGTAGATACGCAGTATTTT
J: TRBJ1-1; size: -; D: -; V: TRBV4-1; CDR3: CASTQPGRVSRSGGAFF; DNA: TGCGCCAGCACACAACCTGGGAGGGTGTCACGAAGCGGCGGGGCTTTCTTT
J: TRBJ1-3; size: -; D: -; V: TRBV18; CDR3: CASSPTRTDSGNTIYF; DNA: TGTGCCAGCTCACCTACAAGGACGGACTCTGGAAACACCATATATTTT
J: TRBJ1-6; size: -; D: -; V: TRBV21-1; CDR3: CASSMRGQGAISYNSPLHF; DNA: TGTGCCAGCAGCATGAGGGGTCAGGGGGCGATCTCCTATAATTCACCCCTCCACTTT
J: TRBJ2-7; size: -; D: -; V: TRBV15; CDR3: CATSRGWESEQYF; DNA: TGTGCCACCAGCAGAGGATGGGAGTCGGAGCAGTACTTC
J: TRBJ1-2; size: -; D: -; V: TRBV24-1; CDR3: CATSEPGTPFKANYGYTF; DNA: TGTGCCACCAGCGAGCCAGGGACACCATTTAAAGCTAACTATGGCTACACCTTC
J: TRBJ1-5; size: -; D: -; V: TRBV28; CDR3: CASSLSAGAVDGNQPQHF; DNA: TGTGCCAGCAGTTTATCGGCGGGGGCTGTGGATGGCAATCAGCCCCAGCATTTT
J: TRBJ2-7; size: -; D: -; V: TRBV19; CDR3: CASSKVRTGAYEQYF; DNA: TGTGCCAGTAGTAAGGTCCGGACGGGAGCCTACGAGCAGTACTTC
J: TRBJ2-2; size: -; D: TRBD1; V: TRBV5-1; CDR3: CASSPGTANTGELFF; DNA: TGCGCCAGCAGTCCCGGGACAGCGAACACCGGGGAGCTGTTTTTT
J: TRBJ2-5; size: -; D: -; V: TRBV7-2; CDR3: CASSSGTLPETQYF; DNA: TGTGCCAGCAGCTCGGGGACCCTCCCGGAGACCCAGTACTTC
J: TRBJ2-5; size: -; D: TRBD1; V: TRBV29-1; CDR3: CSVTGGETQYF; DNA: TGCAGCGTTACAGGGGGAGAGACCCAGTACTTC
J: TRBJ2-1; size: -; D: -; V: TRBV4-2; CDR3: CASGPERYSYNEQFF; DNA: TGTGCCAGCGGACCAGAGCGGTACTCCTACAATGAGCAGTTCTTC
J: TRBJ2-7; size: -; D: TRBD1; V: TRBV11-2; CDR3: CASSTEPGTGGSYEQYF; DNA: TGTGCCAGCAGCACAGAGCCCGGGACAGGGGGTTCCTACGAGCAGTACTTC
J: TRBJ2-6; size: -; D: -; V: TRBV20-1; CDR3: CSASPTVYSGANVLTF; DNA: TGCAGTGCTAGTCCGACAGTTTACTCTGGGGCCAACGTCCTGACTTTC
J: TRBJ1-2; size: once; D: TRBD1; V: TRBV7-8; CDR3: CASSLAPGQGYGYTF; DNA: TGTGCCAGCAGCTTAGCTCCCGGACAGGGGTACGGCTACACCTTC
J: TRBJ2-3; size: -; D: TRBD2; V: TRBV25-1; CDR3: CASSDPRTSGRGSDTQYF; DNA: TGTGCCAGCAGTGACCCCCGGACTAGCGGGAGAGGCTCAGATACGCAGTATTTT
J: TRBJ1-6; size: -; D: -; V: TRBV9; CDR3: CASSVAYGRGDF; DNA: TGTGCCAGCAGCGTAGCCTACGGGCGAGGTGACTTT
J: TRBJ2-7; size: -; D: TRBD1; V: TRBV3-1/TRBV3-2; CDR3: CASSPTGAEQYF; DNA: TGTGCCAGCAGCCCTACAGGGGCCGAGCAGTACTTC
J: TRBJ1-2; size: once; D: -; V: TRBV28; CDR3: CASSLTGFNYGYTF; DNA: TGTGCCAGCAGTTTGACAGGCTTTAACTATGGCTACACCTTC
J: TRBJ2-2; size: -; D: -; V: TRBV19; CDR3: CAGRRGLQTVVLGGELFF; DNA: TGTGCCGGGCGGAGGGGGTTGCAAACGGTGGTTCTAGGCGGGGAGCTGTTTTTT
J: TRBJ1-3; size: -; D: TRBD1; V: TRBV4-1; CDR3: CASSQTGTGVGNTIYF; DNA: TGCGCCAGCAGCCAAACAGGGACAGGGGTCGGAAACACCATATATTTT
J: TRBJ1-1; size: -; D: -; V: TRBV6-5; CDR3: CASSYPGGGRAGEAFF; DNA: TGTGCCAGCAGTTACCCGGGTGGGGGGCGAGCGGGTGAAGCTTTCTTT
J: TRBJ1-4; size: -; D: -; V: TRBV3-1/TRBV3-2; CDR3: CASSQEESGGGNEKLFF; DNA: TGTGCCAGCAGCCAAGAAGAATCCGGGGGCGGGAATGAAAAACTGTTTTTT
J: TRBJ2-1; size: once; D: TRBD1; V: TRBV7-6; CDR3: CASSLAATGGNNEQFF; DNA: TGTGCCAGCAGCTTAGCGGCGACAGGGGGTAACAATGAGCAGTTCTTC
J: TRBJ2-3; size: -; D: TRBD2; V: TRBV2; CDR3: CASRGLAITDTQYF; DNA: TGTGCCAGCAGGGGACTAGCTATCACAGATACGCAGTATTTT
J: TRBJ2-5; size: -; D: -; V: TRBV7-2; CDR3: CASSFRAETQYF; DNA: TGTGCCAGCAGCTTTCGAGCAGAGACCCAGTACTTC
J: TRBJ1-2; size: -; D: -; V: TRBV30; CDR3: CAWSRGEIYGYTF; DNA: TGTGCCTGGAGCCGAGGGGAGATCTATGGCTACACCTTC
J: TRBJ1-1; size: -; D: -; V: TRBV10-3; CDR3: CAIRDLGQMNTEAFF; DNA: TGTGCCATCCGGGACTTAGGACAAATGAACACTGAAGCTTTCTTT
J: TRBJ1-2; size: -; D: -; V: TRBV9; CDR3: CASSLRTENYGYTF; DNA: TGTGCCAGCAGCCTCAGGACAGAGAACTATGGCTACACCTTC
J: TRBJ2-7; size: few; D: -; V: TRBV12-3/TRBV12-4; CDR3: CASSYRGSQYF; DNA: TGTGCCAGCAGTTACCGGGGTTCACAGTACTTC
J: TRBJ1-4; size: -; D: TRBD1; V: TRBV7-9; CDR3: CASSLVGRGLSLEKLFF; DNA: TGTGCCAGCAGCTTAGTCGGCAGGGGGCTCTCTTTAGAAAAACTGTTTTTT
J: TRBJ2-7; size: -; D: TRBD2; V: TRBV3-1/TRBV3-2; CDR3: CASSQGFLAGVHEQYF; DNA: TGTGCCAGCAGCCAAGGTTTCCTAGCGGGAGTCCACGAGCAGTACTTC
J: TRBJ2-1; size: -; D: -; V: TRBV6-2/TRBV6-3; CDR3: CASSYARNNEQFF; DNA: TGTGCCAGCAGTTACGCGCGGAACAATGAGCAGTTCTTC
J: TRBJ2-1; size: -; D: TRBD1; V: TRBV18; CDR3: CASSPPRQGDYNEQFF; DNA: TGTGCCAGCTCACCACCGAGACAGGGGGACTACAATGAGCAGTTCTTC
J: TRBJ1-1; size: -; D: -; V: TRBV2; CDR3: CASYLDRNTEAFF; DNA: TGTGCCAGCTATTTAGATAGGAACACTGAAGCTTTCTTT
J: TRBJ1-5; size: few; D: -; V: TRBV2; CDR3: CASSEVGTLPYQPQHF; DNA: TGTGCCAGCAGCGAAGTGGGCACTTTACCCTATCAGCCCCAGCATTTT
J: TRBJ1-1; size: -; D: -; V: TRBV5-6; CDR3: CASSQLGVGAGTEAFF; DNA: TGTGCCAGCAGCCAGCTGGGGGTGGGCGCGGGCACTGAAGCTTTCTTT
J: TRBJ2-7; size: -; D: -; V: TRBV11-2; CDR3: CASSLTGKSSYEQYF; DNA: TGTGCCAGCAGCTTAACAGGGAAAAGCTCCTACGAGCAGTACTTC
J: TRBJ2-5; size: -; D: TRBD1; V: TRBV10-3; CDR3: CAVKGTGSFETQYF; DNA: TGTGCCGTCAAGGGGACAGGGTCTTTTGAGACCCAGTACTTC
J: TRBJ2-1; size: -; D: -; V: TRBV28; CDR3: CASSFQSRPNEQFF; DNA: TGTGCCAGCAGTTTCCAGAGTAGACCCAATGAGCAGTTCTTC
J: TRBJ1-1; size: -; D: TRBD1; V: TRBV28; CDR3: CASRGPGTGANTEAFF; DNA: TGTGCCAGCAGGGGGCCCGGGACAGGGGCCAACACTGAAGCTTTCTTT
J: TRBJ1-1; size: -; D: -; V: TRBV5-1; CDR3: CASSWTNTLNTEAFF; DNA: TGCGCCAGCAGCTGGACGAACACACTGAACACTGAAGCTTTCTTT
J: TRBJ2-3; size: -; D: -; V: TRBV5-1; CDR3: CASSSPTGTDTQYF; DNA: TGCGCCAGCAGCTCCCCGACAGGCACAGATACGCAGTATTTT
J: TRBJ1-2; size: -; D: -; V: TRBV6-2/TRBV6-3; CDR3: CASSALQGRLGGYTF; DNA: TGTGCCAGCAGTGCCCTCCAGGGTAGGCTGGGGGGCTACACCTTC
J: TRBJ1-5; size: once; D: TRBD1; V: TRBV6-2/TRBV6-3; CDR3: CASSGQGGGNQPQHF; DNA: TGTGCCAGCAGTGGACAGGGTGGGGGCAATCAGCCCCAGCATTTT
J: TRBJ2-1; size: -; D: -; V: TRBV7-3; CDR3: CASSLTWGRGTKIYNEQFF; DNA: TGTGCCAGCAGCTTAACGTGGGGGCGGGGGACCAAAATTTACAATGAGCAGTTCTTC
J: TRBJ2-1; size: -; D: -; V: TRBV15; CDR3: CATSRDPRPGEQFF; DNA: TGTGCCACCAGCAGAGATCCCAGGCCGGGTGAGCAGTTCTTC
J: TRBJ1-2; size: -; D: -; V: TRBV6-5; CDR3: CASPQGATDF; DNA: TGTGCCAGCCCTCAAGGCGCGACCGACTTC
J: TRBJ1-1; size: -; D: TRBD1; V: TRBV15; CDR3: CATSRDRAITEAFF; DNA: TGTGCCACCAGCAGGGACAGGGCAATCACTGAAGCTTTCTTT
J: TRBJ1-1; size: -; D: TRBD1; V: TRBV5-1; CDR3: CASRSDRVYTEAFF; DNA: TGCGCCAGCAGAAGCGACAGGGTTTACACTGAAGCTTTCTTT
J: TRBJ1-1; size: -; D: -; V: TRBV5-1; CDR3: CASSRMPGNTEAFF; DNA: TGCGCCAGCAGCCGAATGCCGGGGAACACTGAAGCTTTCTTT
J: TRBJ2-5; size: -; D: -; V: TRBV29-1; CDR3: CSVVEARGPPETQYF; DNA: TGCAGCGTTGTCGAGGCGCGGGGGCCCCCCGAGACCCAGTACTTC
J: TRBJ2-2; size: -; D: TRBD1; V: TRBV7-9; CDR3: CASSLPGTGAGELFF; DNA: TGTGCCAGCAGCTTACCCGGGACAGGGGCCGGGGAGCTGTTTTTT